The rows below give T cell receptor beta chains drawn from one sample of a study of STAT5B mutations in CD4+ large granular lymphocyte leukemia. TCRdb's copy holds only in-frame clones and misses some; the assay was immunoSEQ multiplex PCR. The sample consists of 20,000 to 25,000 clones, roughly 80% of them appearing once. Input material: CD4+ T cells from blood buffy coats. The receptors derive from a human donor in good health. CDR3s include the opening cysteine and the closing phenylalanine or tryptophan. The D gene is left open where the match is weak. Expanded clones get a size class; other rows say once, few or many, or leave the size out.

J: TRBJ2-6
D: .
size: .
V: TRBV21-1
CDR3: CASSKGEGTGISGANVLTF
DNA: TGTGCCAGCAGCAAAGGAGAGGGGACAGGGATTTCTGGGGCCAACGTCCTGACTTTC

J: TRBJ2-1
D: TRBD2
size: .
V: TRBV4-3
CDR3: CASSQGLAGVGEQFF
DNA: TGCGCCAGCAGCCAGGGACTAGCGGGAGTTGGTGAGCAGTTCTTC

J: TRBJ1-1
D: TRBD1
size: .
V: TRBV19
CDR3: CASSGGQGASEAFF
DNA: TGTGCCAGTAGCGGCGGACAGGGGGCATCTGAAGCTTTCTTT

J: TRBJ2-1
D: .
size: .
V: TRBV2
CDR3: CASRQVGRNEQFF
DNA: TGTGCCAGCAGGCAGGTTGGGAGAAATGAGCAGTTCTTC

J: TRBJ1-2
D: .
size: .
V: TRBV30
CDR3: CAWSAATNYGYTF
DNA: TGTGCCTGGAGTGCCGCCACTAACTATGGCTACACCTTC

J: TRBJ1-1
D: .
size: .
V: TRBV5-4
CDR3: CASSLGGRGSEAFF
DNA: TGTGCCAGCAGCCTCGGGGGGAGGGGTTCTGAAGCTTTCTTT

J: TRBJ2-5
D: .
size: .
V: TRBV10-2
CDR3: CASSDFARETQYF
DNA: TGCGCCAGCAGTGACTTTGCGAGAGAGACCCAGTACTTC

J: TRBJ2-5
D: .
size: .
V: TRBV5-6
CDR3: CASSYRRLEETQYF
DNA: TGTGCCAGCAGTTATAGACGGCTAGAAGAGACCCAGTACTTC

J: TRBJ1-4
D: TRBD1
size: .
V: TRBV28
CDR3: CASSIPGTGTTNEKLFF
DNA: TGTGCCAGCAGTATACCCGGGACAGGTACAACTAATGAAAAACTGTTTTTT

J: TRBJ2-5
D: TRBD2
size: .
V: TRBV28
CDR3: CASSRREVQGETQYF
DNA: TGTGCCAGCAGCAGGCGGGAGGTCCAGGGAGAGACCCAGTACTTC

J: TRBJ1-3
D: .
size: .
V: TRBV5-1
CDR3: CASSSRNTPGNTIYF
DNA: TGCGCCAGCAGCTCCCGGAACACACCTGGAAACACCATATATTTT

J: TRBJ2-5
D: TRBD1
size: .
V: TRBV5-1
CDR3: CATSLPGGGETQYF
DNA: TGCGCCACCTCCCTGCCAGGGGGCGGAGAGACCCAGTACTTC

J: TRBJ2-4
D: .
size: once
V: TRBV10-3
CDR3: CAISESLGNIQYF
DNA: TGTGCCATCAGTGAGTCTTTGGGAAACATTCAGTACTTC

J: TRBJ1-2
D: .
size: .
V: TRBV10-2
CDR3: CASSEWSDTSNYGYTF
DNA: TGCGCCAGCAGTGAGTGGTCTGACACTTCGAACTATGGCTACACCTTC

J: TRBJ2-1
D: TRBD2
size: .
V: TRBV7-9
CDR3: CASSSVAGVRAEQFF
DNA: TGTGCCAGCAGCTCCGTGGCGGGAGTACGGGCTGAGCAGTTCTTC

J: TRBJ2-1
D: TRBD2
size: .
V: TRBV10-3
CDR3: CAISDSGRSSYNEQFF
DNA: TGTGCCATCAGTGATAGCGGGAGGAGCTCCTACAATGAGCAGTTCTTC

J: TRBJ1-2
D: TRBD1
size: .
V: TRBV7-6
CDR3: CASSFPKTGGGHGYTF
DNA: TGTGCCAGCAGCTTTCCTAAGACAGGGGGTGGTCATGGCTACACCTTC

J: TRBJ1-2
D: .
size: .
V: TRBV5-1
CDR3: CASSLEGYGYTF
DNA: TGCGCCAGCAGCTTGGAGGGCTATGGCTACACCTTC

J: TRBJ2-2
D: .
size: .
V: TRBV7-3
CDR3: CASSSGQNTGELFF
DNA: TGTGCCAGCAGCTCGGGACAGAACACCGGGGAGCTGTTTTTT

J: TRBJ2-7
D: .
size: .
V: TRBV5-1
CDR3: CASRGGYEQYF
DNA: TGCGCCAGCAGGGGGGGCTACGAGCAGTACTTC

J: TRBJ1-1
D: .
size: .
V: TRBV7-9
CDR3: CASSLTHGEAFF
DNA: TGTGCCAGCAGCTTAACCCACGGTGAAGCTTTCTTT

J: TRBJ2-3
D: TRBD1
size: .
V: TRBV6-5
CDR3: CASSYNLDRTTDTQYF
DNA: TGTGCCAGCAGTTACAACTTGGACAGGACCACAGATACGCAGTATTTT

J: TRBJ2-5
D: TRBD1
size: .
V: TRBV7-8
CDR3: CASSSDREYKTQYF
DNA: TGTGCCAGCAGCTCGGACAGGGAGTACAAGACCCAGTACTTC

J: TRBJ1-2
D: .
size: .
V: TRBV28
CDR3: CASSLREGRTHGYTF
DNA: TGTGCCAGCAGTTTAAGGGAGGGCAGGACCCATGGCTACACCTTC

J: TRBJ2-4
D: TRBD1
size: .
V: TRBV7-2
CDR3: CASSPSRGKQYF
DNA: TGTGCCAGCAGCCCTAGCAGGGGGAAGCAGTACTTC

J: TRBJ1-1
D: .
size: .
V: TRBV19
CDR3: CASSISLSTEAFF
DNA: TGTGCCAGTAGTATCTCGCTTTCCACTGAAGCTTTCTTT

J: TRBJ2-3
D: TRBD2
size: .
V: TRBV2
CDR3: CASRLAGGSTDTQYF
DNA: TGTGCCAGCAGATTAGCGGGAGGGAGCACAGATACGCAGTATTTT

J: TRBJ2-3
D: TRBD2
size: .
V: TRBV5-4
CDR3: CASSMRGGLTDTQYF
DNA: TGTGCCAGCAGCATGCGGGGGGGCCTTACAGATACGCAGTATTTT

J: TRBJ2-1
D: TRBD1
size: .
V: TRBV28
CDR3: CASSLPIPGTGRNNEQFF
DNA: TGTGCCAGCAGTTTACCGATTCCCGGGACAGGGCGGAACAATGAGCAGTTCTTC

J: TRBJ2-5
D: .
size: .
V: TRBV5-6
CDR3: CASSWERETQYF
DNA: TGTGCCAGCAGCTGGGAACGGGAGACCCAGTACTTC

J: TRBJ2-7
D: .
size: .
V: TRBV6-6
CDR3: CASSYWEGDEQYF
DNA: TGTGCCAGCAGTTACTGGGAGGGGGATGAGCAGTACTTC

J: TRBJ1-5
D: .
size: .
V: TRBV4-2
CDR3: CASSQESGRSNQPQHF
DNA: TGTGCCAGCAGCCAAGAGTCGGGACGGAGCAATCAGCCCCAGCATTTT

J: TRBJ2-4
D: .
size: .
V: TRBV7-2
CDR3: CASKMDSSSRIQYF
DNA: TGTGCCAGCAAAATGGACAGCTCTTCTCGGATTCAGTACTTC

J: TRBJ1-2
D: TRBD1
size: .
V: TRBV5-4
CDR3: CASSLAGTGVYGYTF
DNA: TGTGCCAGCAGCTTGGCGGGGACAGGGGTCTATGGCTACACCTTC

J: TRBJ1-4
D: .
size: .
V: TRBV4-3
CDR3: CASSQDRWRVNEKLFF
DNA: TGCGCCAGCAGCCAAGATCGATGGAGGGTTAATGAAAAACTGTTTTTT

J: TRBJ2-6
D: .
size: .
V: TRBV19
CDR3: CAAWAGWFGANVLTF
DNA: TGTGCCGCCTGGGCGGGATGGTTTGGGGCCAACGTCCTGACTTTC

J: TRBJ1-1
D: .
size: few
V: TRBV28
CDR3: CASSYRENTEAFF
DNA: TGTGCCAGCAGTTACAGAGAAAACACTGAAGCTTTCTTT

J: TRBJ2-7
D: .
size: .
V: TRBV5-5
CDR3: CASSAPGGAYYEQYF
DNA: TGTGCCAGCAGCGCCCCAGGGGGGGCTTACTACGAGCAGTACTTC

J: TRBJ1-3
D: .
size: .
V: TRBV7-9
CDR3: CASSFWNSGNTIYF
DNA: TGTGCCAGCAGCTTCTGGAACTCTGGAAACACCATATATTTT

J: TRBJ2-3
D: TRBD2
size: .
V: TRBV28
CDR3: CASSAGGPTDTQYF
DNA: TGTGCCAGCAGCGCGGGGGGGCCCACAGATACGCAGTATTTT

J: TRBJ2-5
D: .
size: .
V: TRBV4-3
CDR3: CASSQGSSGALFSSQYF
DNA: TGCGCCAGCAGCCAAGGGTCGTCGGGGGCCCTTTTTTCGTCCCAGTACTTC

J: TRBJ2-3
D: .
size: .
V: TRBV15
CDR3: CATSSQPNLRTDTQYF
DNA: TGTGCCACCAGCAGTCAGCCCAACCTCCGCACAGATACGCAGTATTTT

J: TRBJ2-1
D: TRBD1
size: .
V: TRBV28
CDR3: CASSPPPRTGGIRNEQFF
DNA: TGTGCCAGCAGTCCACCTCCTCGGACAGGGGGCATCAGGAATGAGCAGTTCTTC

J: TRBJ2-1
D: TRBD1
size: .
V: TRBV2
CDR3: CASRRQGPNEQFF
DNA: TGTGCCAGCAGACGACAGGGTCCGAATGAGCAGTTCTTC

J: TRBJ1-1
D: TRBD1
size: .
V: TRBV7-2
CDR3: CASSLEGSRGKAEAFF
DNA: TGTGCCAGCAGCTTAGAAGGGAGCAGGGGGAAGGCTGAAGCTTTCTTT

J: TRBJ2-1
D: TRBD2
size: .
V: TRBV19
CDR3: CASSNLAGAHNEQFF
DNA: TGTGCCAGTAGTAATTTAGCGGGAGCCCACAATGAGCAGTTCTTC

J: TRBJ2-4
D: TRBD2
size: .
V: TRBV5-4
CDR3: CASSPGGSENIQYF
DNA: TGTGCCAGCAGCCCGGGGGGGAGCGAGAACATTCAGTACTTC

J: TRBJ2-2
D: .
size: .
V: TRBV29-1
CDR3: CSVLMGGHNTGELFF
DNA: TGCAGCGTCCTCATGGGGGGCCATAACACCGGGGAGCTGTTTTTT

J: TRBJ2-2
D: .
size: .
V: TRBV27
CDR3: CASSLGAGSTGELFF
DNA: TGTGCCAGCAGTTTAGGGGCAGGGAGTACCGGGGAGCTGTTTTTT

J: TRBJ1-3
D: TRBD1
size: .
V: TRBV5-1
CDR3: CASSAGDSSGNTIYF
DNA: TGCGCCAGCAGCGCCGGGGACAGCTCTGGAAACACCATATATTTT

J: TRBJ2-2
D: TRBD2
size: .
V: TRBV7-2
CDR3: CASSKTRGDTGELFF
DNA: TGTGCCAGCAGTAAGACCCGGGGGGACACCGGGGAGCTGTTTTTT

J: TRBJ2-1
D: .
size: .
V: TRBV4-3
CDR3: CASSLGTKGINEQFF
DNA: TGCGCCAGCAGCCTCGGGACAAAGGGGATCAATGAGCAGTTCTTC

J: TRBJ2-7
D: TRBD1
size: .
V: TRBV4-1
CDR3: CASSLRQGDEQYF
DNA: TGCGCCAGCAGCCTTCGACAGGGAGACGAGCAGTACTTC

J: TRBJ1-3
D: TRBD1
size: .
V: TRBV28
CDR3: CASRMRDRGVGNTIYF
DNA: TGTGCCAGCAGAATGAGAGACAGGGGGGTTGGAAACACCATATATTTT

J: TRBJ2-1
D: .
size: .
V: TRBV28
CDR3: CASSLIMSTGIYNEQFF
DNA: TGTGCCAGCAGTCTTATTATGTCTACAGGGATTTACAATGAGCAGTTCTTC

J: TRBJ2-7
D: .
size: few
V: TRBV27
CDR3: CASSSLETFTYEQYF
DNA: TGTGCCAGCAGTTCCCTAGAGACATTCACCTACGAGCAGTACTTC

J: TRBJ2-7
D: TRBD1
size: .
V: TRBV27
CDR3: CASRLAGGNEQYF
DNA: TGTGCCAGCAGACTGGCAGGGGGCAACGAGCAGTACTTC